This T cell receptor beta chain emerged from a study of blood T cells in healthy people across ages. Germline CDR1 is MNHEY and CDR2 is SVGEGT. This CDR3 has 14 residues. Study-level points and caveats: Researchers judged that diversity estimates from one million T cells fell short of true values. Possibly, changes in expanded clonotypes were confounded because donor CMV status was unknown.

A remark on this clonotype: Its antigen is not known.

Staff drew roughly 10 milliliters of peripheral blood from each donor. A sample-barcoded 5' primer and a J-beta primer mix were used in a second PCR of about 7 to 12 cycles. A template-switch adaptor that had 12 random nucleotides put a tag on each cDNA molecule. TCRdb called the 5' RACE reads again in MiXCR, with one record for every CDR3 protein. The table shows hundreds of thousands of distinct CDR3 sequences, with approximately 53% occurring only once. This clonotype originated in a man aged 40-50 years in good health. The chain carries TRBV6-2 or TRBV6-3 and TRBJ2-5; 8 nucleotides match TRBD2. The J call is doubtful: the DNA matches TRBJ2-7 better. Sequencing used blood. The CDR3 spells CASSVRGGTYEQYF. The CDR3 DNA reads as TGTGCCAGCTCAGTTCGGGGGGGAACCTACGAGCAGTACTTC.